This T cell receptor beta chain originates from a study of graft-versus-host responses after intestinal transplantation. Study context: Grafts that recipients had were multivisceral, liver-intestinal, or isolated intestinal transplants. Every recipient had anti-thymocyte globulin induction and three to four years of tacrolimus plus steroids.

For this clone: Its specificity is unknown.

Sequencing was performed with immunoSEQ multiplex PCR; in TCRdb, only in-frame clones are kept and a portion is missing. The table records tens of thousands of clones, less than 95% of them present only once. The germline gives CDR1 SGHAT, CDR2 FQNNGV. The CDR3 consists of 16 residues. V trimming: 4 bases; J trimming: 2 bases; junction bases outside the gene matches: 9. Points from the study as a whole: Allografts carried high graft-versus-host to host-versus-graft clonal ratios in patients having graft-donor T cell macrochimerism. GvH clones appeared in recipient marrow, some first in ileum or blood.

This rearrangement joins TRBV11-2 to TRBJ1-1; 8 nucleotides agree with TRBD1. The specimen was PBMCs, collected approximately 360 days after intestinal transplant. The TCR originated in a human patient who received an intestinal transplant, so some T cells may come from the graft donor. The CDR3 bases are TGTGCCAGCAGCTACAAAACCGGGACAGGCAACACTGAAGCTTTCTTT. It yields the protein CASSYKTGTGNTEAFF. The variable domain in full, completed from reference TRBV11-2 and TRBJ1-1, reads EAGVAQSPRYKIIEKRQSVAFWCNPISGHATLYWYQQILGQGPKLLIQFQNNGVVDDSQLPKDRFSAERLKGVDSTLKIQPAKLEDSAVYLCASSYKTGTGNTEAFFGQGTRLTVV.